These T cell receptor beta chains were read from a single sample in a study of cytomegalovirus exposure and HLA in healthy donors. Only in-frame clones appear in the TCRdb table, and some are missing; sequencing was by immunoSEQ multiplex PCR. The sample includes over 85,000 clones, 73% seen only once; the top ten take about 3.5%. The sequenced material came from PBMCs. The receptors originated from a man between 35 and 55 years old in good health and CMV-seronegative. Each CDR3 is given with its conserved first and last residue. The D gene is left open where the match is weak. Clone size is given for some rows only: seen once, a few or many times, or a class if the clone is expanded.

clone size	V gene	J gene	D gene	CDR3 DNA	CDR3 protein
-	TRBV6-5	TRBJ2-6	-	TGTGCCAGCAGCCCTTTGGTAGCTGGGGCCAACGTCCTGACTTTC	CASSPLVAGANVLTF
few	TRBV4-1	TRBJ2-7	TRBD1	TGCGCCAGCAGCCGACTAACCGGGACAGGGTCGTACGAGCAGTACTTC	CASSRLTGTGSYEQYF
-	TRBV25-1	TRBJ2-1	-	TGTGCCAGCAAAGGCTCGCGGGGGCCCCGGGGCGGCAATGAGCAGTTCTTC	CASKGSRGPRGGNEQFF
-	TRBV5-1	TRBJ1-4	TRBD1	TGCGCCAGCAGCCCTTCGATACAGGGGGCTGGTGAAAAACTGTTTTTT	CASSPSIQGAGEKLFF
-	TRBV5-8	TRBJ1-5	-	TGTGCCAGCAGCTTGGGAGGGAGCAATCAGCCCCAGCATTTT	CASSLGGSNQPQHF
-	TRBV6-5	TRBJ2-7	TRBD1	TGTGCCAGCAGTTACTCGACGCCAGGGGGCGGCGAGCAGTACTTC	CASSYSTPGGGEQYF
-	TRBV9	TRBJ2-2	-	TGTGCCAGCAGCGTAAGGGGCACAAACACCGGGGAGCTGTTTTTT	CASSVRGTNTGELFF
-	TRBV5-1	TRBJ2-3	TRBD2	TGCGCCAGCAGCCCGGGGTTAGCGGGGAGTTGGGCAGATACGCAGTATTTT	CASSPGLAGSWADTQYF
many	TRBV6-6	TRBJ1-2	-	TGTGCCAGCAGTTACTTGGGGGCCTCTGACTATGGCTACACCTTC	CASSYLGASDYGYTF
-	TRBV14	TRBJ2-5	TRBD1	TGTGCCAGCAGCCGCGGACAGGGGATACAGACCCAGTACTTC	CASSRGQGIQTQYF
-	TRBV10-3	TRBJ1-6	-	TGTGCCATCAGTGAGTCGGGGGCCATAGGATCACCCCTCCACTTT	CAISESGAIGSPLHF
-	TRBV9	TRBJ1-6	-	TGTGCCAGCAGCGTAGGAGAGAAGTCACCCCTCCACTTT	CASSVGEKSPLHF
-	TRBV19	TRBJ1-5	-	TGTGCCAGTAGTATCCAGGGTCCAAATAGCAATCAGCCCCAGCATTTT	CASSIQGPNSNQPQHF
-	TRBV5-1	TRBJ2-5	TRBD2	TGCGCCAGCAGCTTGACCCCGGGACTACAAGAGACCCAGTACTTC	CASSLTPGLQETQYF
-	TRBV5-1	TRBJ2-7	TRBD2	TGCGCCAGCAGACCCCGGGCGGGGGTTCACGACGAGCAGTACTTC	CASRPRAGVHDEQYF
-	TRBV7-6	TRBJ1-1	TRBD1	TGTGCCAGCAGCCCGGGACAGGGGTTGAACACTGAAGCTTTCTTT	CASSPGQGLNTEAFF
-	TRBV9	TRBJ2-3	-	TGTGCCAGCAGCGTATCTCGCGGGGGCACAGATACGCAGTATTTT	CASSVSRGGTDTQYF
-	TRBV4-2	TRBJ1-4	-	TGTGCCAGCAGCCAAGATTCCGGAACTAATGAAAAACTGTTTTTT	CASSQDSGTNEKLFF
few	TRBV27	TRBJ1-1	TRBD1	TGTGCCAGCAGCCTGGACAGGGTGGGCACTGAAGCTTTCTTT	CASSLDRVGTEAFF
-	TRBV7-9	TRBJ2-5	TRBD1	TGTGCCAGCAGCACGCTCATGGGGACAGGGGGCACAGAGACCCAGTACTTC	CASSTLMGTGGTETQYF
-	TRBV5-1	TRBJ2-7	TRBD1	TGCGCCAGCAGCCTAGTAGGGGCGACAGGGGGCTACGAGCAGTACTTC	CASSLVGATGGYEQYF
-	TRBV21-1	TRBJ2-7	-	TGTGCCAGCTTGAACATATTCTACGAGCAGTACTTC	CASLNIFYEQYF
-	TRBV5-1	TRBJ2-5	-	TGCGCCAGCAGCTTTACAGGGAGGGAAGAGACCCAGTACTTC	CASSFTGREETQYF
-	TRBV12-5	TRBJ2-3	TRBD2	TGTGCTAGTGGTTTTAGCGGGGGGGCAGATACGCAGTATTTT	CASGFSGGADTQYF
-	TRBV5-4	TRBJ1-1	TRBD1	TGTGCCAGCAGCTTGAGACAGGGGAACACTGAAGCTTTCTTT	CASSLRQGNTEAFF
-	TRBV4-2	TRBJ2-1	TRBD2	TGTGCCAGCAGCCAGTACCCGACTAGCGTCAATGAGCAGTTCTTC	CASSQYPTSVNEQFF
once	TRBV5-1	TRBJ1-1	-	TGCGCCAGCAGCGCCCAGGGGTCCGGGACTGAAGCTTTCTTT	CASSAQGSGTEAFF
-	TRBV7-2	TRBJ1-2	-	TGTGCCAGCAGCCAGGGCGGACGATTCTATGGCTACACCTTC	CASSQGGRFYGYTF